Shown below are 10 T cell receptor beta chains from a single sample sequenced in a study of blood T cell dynamics during melanoma immunotherapy. This sample's time point: pre-treatment baseline. Sequencing used immunoSEQ multiplex PCR; TCRdb keeps in-frame clones, though not all of them. The sample shows some 14,000 clones, about 91% of them seen only once. The material was effector memory CD8+ T cells from blood, obtained from a patient treated with checkpoint blockade. The receptors shown here come from a human donor with melanoma.

V gene TRBV6-1 combines with J gene TRBJ1-1, with 9 positions matching TRBD1. The length of the CDR3 is 14 residues. Germline CDR1 and CDR2: MNHNS and SASEGT. Germline trimming cut 2 bases from V and 6 bases from J; bases unmatched to any gene: 4. The CDR3 loop reads CASSEWDRDPEAFF. CDR3 bases: TGTGCCAGCAGTGAATGGGACAGGGACCCTGAAGCTTTCTTT.

This clone was observed a single time. V and J are TRBV11-3 and TRBJ2-1; D not certain. The V gene's germline CDR1 is SGHNT and CDR2 YENEEA. V was shortened by 5 bases and J by 4 bases, with 18 bases between the two germline ends. This CDR3 spans 16 amino acids. CDR3 sequence reads: CASSPTPISPYNEQFF. CDR3 DNA sequence: TGTGCCAGCAGCCCAACGCCAATCTCACCATACAATGAGCAGTTCTTC.

The chain links TRBV5-8 to TRBJ1-4; D call uncertain. The germline V and J ends were trimmed by 1 base and 5 bases, with 6 bases remaining between them. Germline V gene lookup returns CDR1 SGHTS and CDR2 YDEGEE. The CDR3 loop spans 13 amino acids. The CDR3 sequence: CASSLLLNEKLFF. CDR3 sequence (DNA): TGTGCCAGCAGCTTGCTCCTCAATGAAAAACTGTTTTTT.

This chain links TRBV9 with TRBJ2-1; D not certain. The CDR3 extends over 15 amino acids. V was clipped by 4 bases and J by 5 bases, with 16 bases between them. Germline CDR1 is SGDLS and CDR2 is YYNGEE. CDR3 coding DNA: TGTGCCAGCAGCTCCGGACCGTTCCTTAACAATGAGCAGTTCTTC. Translated: CASSSGPFLNNEQFF.

This sequence joins TRBV7-6 and TRBJ2-5; 13 bases align to TRBD2. There are 18 residues in the CDR3. Germline V gene data show CDR1 as SGHVS and CDR2 as FNYEAQ. The V and J ends lost 0 bases and 9 bases, in that order; junction bases with no gene match: 13. The CDR3 nucleotides read TGTGCCAGCAGCTTAGCCCCTACTAGCGGGAGGGCCTGGGGTCCCCAGTACTTC. The encoded protein is CASSLAPTSGRAWGPQYF.

The genes are TRBV7-2 and TRBJ2-3, with D perhaps being TRBD1 or TRBD2 (6 bases each). The CDR3 is 16 amino acids. Trimming left V 5 bases short and J 8 bases short, with 23 bases between. Per the germline V gene, CDR1 is SGHTA and CDR2 is FQGNSA. Here the CDR3 reads CASSPLLAPFRGTQYF. CDR3 DNA sequence: TGTGCCAGCAGCCCCCTACTAGCCCCCTTCAGGGGTACGCAGTATTTT.

The chain couples TRBV7-8 to TRBJ1-5; D not certain. The V end was cut by 1 base, the J end by 6 bases, with 10 bases between. Germline values: CDR1 SGHVS, CDR2 FQNEAQ. This CDR3 region has 14 residues. For the CDR3, the DNA is TGTGCCAGCAGCTTAGACCTGGACGGTCAGCCCCAGCATTTT. Its translation is CASSLDLDGQPQHF.

This chain connects TRBV7-9 to TRBJ2-3; TRBD2 matches 7 bases. This CDR3 is 15 amino acids long. The V segment lost 0 bases and the J segment 0 bases; nucleotides outside the gene matches: 0. Germline CDR1 reads SEHNR; CDR2 reads FQNEAQ (reference sequence). The CDR3 region is CASSLAGGSTDTQYF. CDR3 coding DNA: TGTGCCAGCAGCTTAGCGGGAGGGAGCACAGATACGCAGTATTTT. Complete variable domain (other parts from reference TRBV7-9 and TRBJ2-3): DTGVSQNPRHKITKRGQNVTFRCDPISEHNRLYWYRQTLGQGPEFLTYFQNEAQLEKSRLLSDRFSAERPKGSFSTLEIQRTEQGDSAMYLCASSLAGGSTDTQYFGPGTRLTVL.

The gene calls are TRBV18 and TRBJ2-7; D not certain. Germline V gives CDR1 KGHSH, CDR2 LQKENI. The CDR3 is 16 amino acids. Deletions cut 1 base from V and 2 bases from J, with 15 bases between. DNA for the CDR3: TGTGCCAGCTCACCACGCTCCCCGGAAAACCCCTACGAGCAGTACTTC. Translating gives CASSPRSPENPYEQYF.

V and J are TRBV25-1 and TRBJ2-1, with D maybe TRBD1 (5 bases). The V gene lost 10 bases and the J gene lost 3 bases, with 13 bases spanning the gap. Germline V gene lookup returns CDR1 MGHDK and CDR2 SYGVNS. There are 13 residues in the CDR3. The CDR3 loop reads CAIGVSDYNEQFF. The CDR3 DNA reads as TGTGCCATAGGGGTGTCGGACTACAATGAGCAGTTCTTC.